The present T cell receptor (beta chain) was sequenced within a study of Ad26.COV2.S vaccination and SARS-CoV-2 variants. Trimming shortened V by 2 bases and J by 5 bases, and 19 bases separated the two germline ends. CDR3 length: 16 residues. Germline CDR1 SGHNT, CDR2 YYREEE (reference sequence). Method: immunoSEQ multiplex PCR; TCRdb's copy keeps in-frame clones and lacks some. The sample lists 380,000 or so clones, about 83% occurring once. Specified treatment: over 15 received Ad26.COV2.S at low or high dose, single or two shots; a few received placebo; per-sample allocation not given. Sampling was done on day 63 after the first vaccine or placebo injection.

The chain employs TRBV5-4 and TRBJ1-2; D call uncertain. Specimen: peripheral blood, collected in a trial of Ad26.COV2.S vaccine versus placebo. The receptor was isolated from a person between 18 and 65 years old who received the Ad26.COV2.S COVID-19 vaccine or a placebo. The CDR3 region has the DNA TGTGCCAGCAGCTTTCGTTATGAGACGGTCGCATATGGCTACACCTTC. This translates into CASSFRYETVAYGYTF.